Following are 14 T cell receptor beta chains from one sample sequenced in a study of cytomegalovirus exposure and HLA in healthy donors. The PCR contained 60 Vbeta and 13 Jbeta primers. Repertoires were generated with immunoSEQ multiplex PCR, while TCRdb's copy carries only in-frame clones and drops some. The sample's table shows some 200,000 clones. The sample consisted of PBMCs. The receptors derive from a girl under 10 years old in good health and CMV-seropositive.

The chain employs TRBV4-1 and TRBJ2-2; 8 bases map to TRBD2. This CDR3 is built from 16 residues. V lost 0 bases, J lost 5 bases, and 5 bases stayed unmatched. Germline V gene data show CDR1 as MGHRA and CDR2 as YSYEKL. CDR3: CASSQDKIAGTGELFF. Written as DNA, the CDR3 is TGCGCCAGCAGCCAAGATAAAATAGCGGGAACCGGGGAGCTGTTTTTT.

This chain links TRBV5-4 with TRBJ1-5; 10 bases match TRBD1. This CDR3 is built from 14 residues. Germline V gene data show CDR1 as SGHNT and CDR2 as YYREEE (reference sequence). Losses at the gene ends were 6 bases for V and 3 bases for J; bases not matched to a gene: 3. CDR3 coding DNA: TGTGCCAGCAAGGACAGGGGGTCCAATCAGCCCCAGCATTTT. As protein: CASKDRGSNQPQHF.

The V gene is TRBV28, the J gene TRBJ2-3; 10 nucleotides agree with TRBD2. Germline values: CDR1 MDHEN, CDR2 SYDVKM. V lost 4 bases and J lost 1; bases outside the gene matches: 8. This CDR3 spans 17 amino acids. CDR3 residues: CASSSPSGLAGTDTQYF. The CDR3, as DNA: TGTGCCAGCAGTTCCCCCTCCGGACTAGCGGGCACAGATACGCAGTATTTT.

The gene calls are TRBV7-8 and TRBJ1-1; 10 bases agree with TRBD1. The junction had 5 bases not matched to a gene; V was cut back by 2 bases and J by 5 bases. The CDR3 totals 15 residues. Germline lookup yields CDR1 SGHVS and CDR2 FQNEAQ. The chain's CDR3 is CASSLRQGAGTEAFF. The DNA for the CDR3 is TGTGCCAGCAGCTTAAGACAGGGGGCGGGAACTGAAGCTTTCTTT.

The gene calls are TRBV10-1 and TRBJ2-7; 7 nucleotides agree with TRBD2. V shed 0 bases, J shed 2 bases, and the junction held 7 bases outside the gene matches. The CDR3 spans 16 residues. Germline V gene data show CDR1 as WNHNN and CDR2 as SYGVQD (reference sequence). The CDR3 is CASSESLSGTAYEQYF. The CDR3 DNA sequence: TGCGCCAGCAGTGAGTCGTTAAGCGGGACCGCCTACGAGCAGTACTTC.

The chain combines TRBV19 with TRBJ2-1; tentatively, D is TRBD2 (5 bases). The germline gives CDR1 LNHDA, CDR2 SQIVND (reference sequence). The CDR3 runs 13 residues. V lost 7 bases, J lost 4 bases, and 11 bases lay in between. Here the CDR3 reads CASKGRVYNEQFF. As DNA, the CDR3 is TGTGCCAGTAAAGGGAGAGTTTACAATGAGCAGTTCTTC.

The chain uses TRBV11-2 and TRBJ2-7, with a weak D call TRBD2 (6 bases). The germline gives CDR1 SGHAT, CDR2 FQNNGV. V was trimmed by 0 bases and J by 7 bases, leaving 16 bases between them. This CDR3 has 15 amino acids. The CDR3 reads CASSLETGAGGEQYF. The CDR3 bases are TGTGCCAGCAGCTTAGAGACCGGGGCCGGGGGAGAGCAGTACTTC.

The genes are TRBV7-9 and TRBJ2-7; D gene uncertain. The V gene lost 5 bases and the J gene lost 6 bases, with 11 bases spanning the gap. Germline V CDR1 and CDR2: SEHNR, FQNEAQ (reference sequence). This CDR3 region has 12 residues. CDR3 sequence: CASSPHLGEQYF. CDR3 sequence (DNA): TGTGCCAGCAGCCCCCACCTAGGCGAGCAGTACTTC.

The chain recombines TRBV6-5 with TRBJ2-1, with 9 bases identical to TRBD2. The V gene end was trimmed by 8 bases and the J gene end by 7 bases; junction bases not matched to a gene: 6. The CDR3 extends over 13 amino acids. CDR1 MNHEY and CDR2 SVGAGI come from the germline V gene. CDR3 residues: CASFQREANEQFF. The CDR3, as DNA: TGTGCCAGCTTCCAGCGGGAGGCAAATGAGCAGTTCTTC.

CDR3 loop: CASSPQQGEGEQYF. The CDR3 nucleotides are TGTGCCAGCTCACCTCAACAGGGAGAAGGCGAGCAGTACTTC. J is TRBJ2-7 and V is TRBV18, with a weak D call TRBD1 (6 bases). V lost 3 bases to trimming and J lost 6 bases, with 15 bases between them. Germline CDR1 and CDR2: KGHSH and LQKENI. This CDR3 has 14 amino acids.

J is TRBJ2-3 and V is TRBV4-1; 15 bases are a match to TRBD2. J gave up 5 bases and V 3 bases, and 0 bases lay outside the gene matches. The CDR3 covers 15 residues. Germline CDR1 reads MGHRA; CDR2 reads YSYEKL. The CDR3 loop is CASSQGLAGGDTQYF. The CDR3 nucleotides are TGCGCCAGCAGCCAGGGACTAGCGGGAGGAGATACGCAGTATTTT.

V is TRBV5-4 and J is TRBJ2-5; the match to TRBD2 covers 9 bases. V shed 2 bases and J 5 bases; nucleotides not matched to a gene: 13. CDR1 is SGHNT and CDR2 is YYREEE in the germline V gene (reference sequence). The CDR3 extends over 17 amino acids. As DNA, the CDR3 is TGTGCCAGCAGCTTAGGAGTGAGCGGGAGGCCTGGGGAGACCCAGTACTTC. Its translation: CASSLGVSGRPGETQYF.

This sequence joins TRBV19 and TRBJ2-7; the D is unclear. The CDR3 is made up of 12 amino acids. Trimming took off 3 bases at V and 3 bases at J, with 6 bases between the two ends. From germline, CDR1 is LNHDA and CDR2 SQIVND (reference sequence). CDR3 sequence reads: CASSIPGYEQYF. As DNA, the CDR3 is TGTGCCAGTAGTATTCCCGGCTACGAGCAGTACTTC. The whole variable domain, filled in from reference TRBV19 and TRBJ2-7, reads DGGITQSPKYLFRKEGQNVTLSCEQNLNHDAMYWYRQDPGQGLRLIYYSQIVNDFQKGDIAEGYSVSREKKESFPLTVTSAQKNPTAFYLCASSIPGYEQYFGPGTRLTVT.

CDR3 loop: CASSTGTGLAYEQYF. The CDR3 DNA reads as TGTGCCAGCAGCACCGGGACAGGGCTCGCCTACGAGCAGTACTTC. The chain employs TRBV7-2 and TRBJ2-7; 9 bases match TRBD1. The J segment lost 2 bases and the V segment lost 5 bases, leaving 7 bases of the junction unmatched. CDR1 SGHTA and CDR2 FQGNSA come from the germline V gene. This CDR3 has 15 amino acids.